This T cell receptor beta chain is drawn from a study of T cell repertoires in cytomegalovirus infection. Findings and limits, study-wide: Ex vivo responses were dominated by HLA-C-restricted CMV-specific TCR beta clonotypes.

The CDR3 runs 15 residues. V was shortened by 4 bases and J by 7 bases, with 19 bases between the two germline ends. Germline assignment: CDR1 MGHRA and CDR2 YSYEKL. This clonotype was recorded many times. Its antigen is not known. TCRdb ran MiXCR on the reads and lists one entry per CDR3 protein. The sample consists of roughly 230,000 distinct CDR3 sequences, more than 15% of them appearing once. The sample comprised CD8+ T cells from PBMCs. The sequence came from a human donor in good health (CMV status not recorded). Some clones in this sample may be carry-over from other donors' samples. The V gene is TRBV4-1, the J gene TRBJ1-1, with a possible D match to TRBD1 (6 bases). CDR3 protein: CASSPGHIGSDEAFF. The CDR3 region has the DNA TGCGCCAGCAGCCCGGGACATATAGGGAGCGATGAAGCTTTCTTT.